The T cell receptor beta chain described here comes from a study of Graves' ophthalmopathy and Graves' hyperthyroidism. This clonotype was seen many times. Germline V gene data show CDR1 as MNHNS and CDR2 as SASEGT. The CDR3 has 15 amino acids. V was cut by 4 bases and J by 0 bases, with 9 bases left in between. Amplified material comprised TCR beta CDR3 regions derived from RNA transcripts. First-round RT-PCR used HTBI primers; second-round multiplex PCR followed. TCRdb processed the multiplex PCR reads anew with MiXCR; each CDR3 protein has one entry. The sample shows fewer than 650,000 distinct CDR3 sequences, 20% to 25% of them seen only once.

Sequenced material: peripheral blood. The V call is TRBV6-1, the J call TRBJ2-2; D assignment may be TRBD1 or TRBD2 (5 bases each). The sequence was obtained from a woman younger than 30 with stable Graves' hyperthyroidism. Some clones in this sample may be carry-over from other donors' samples. In nucleotides, the CDR3 is TGTGCCAGCAGTGCCGGGACGGCGAACACCGGGGAGCTGTTTTTT. As protein: CASSAGTANTGELFF.